A selection of T cell receptor beta chains follows, all from one sample in a study of metastatic and nonmetastatic thyroid tumors. MiXCR reprocessed the PCR reads for TCRdb. The data contain fewer than 35,000 clones, 30% of them singletons. Source material: blood. These receptors originate from a female donor with papillary thyroid cancer or a benign thyroid nodule (not recorded which). Some clones in this sample may be carry-over from other donors' samples. CDR3s include the opening cysteine and the closing phenylalanine or tryptophan. A D gene is named only where the DNA matches it firmly. Size values are once, few and many counts, or a class for expanded clones, and some rows have none.

v_call: TRBV11-2; j_call: TRBJ2-1; d_call: TRBD2; clone_size: NA; cdr3_aa: CASSLDQSGRSSSYNEQFF; cdr3_nt: TGTGCCAGCAGCTTAGATCAGAGCGGGAGGAGTAGCTCCTACAATGAGCAGTTCTTC
v_call: TRBV2; j_call: TRBJ2-1; d_call: TRBD2; clone_size: many; cdr3_aa: CASAHGTSQSQEQFF; cdr3_nt: TGTGCCAGCGCGCACGGGACTAGCCAATCACAGGAGCAGTTCTTC
v_call: TRBV11-2; j_call: TRBJ2-7; d_call: TRBD2; clone_size: NA; cdr3_aa: CASSLTSGAYEQYF; cdr3_nt: TGTGCCAGCAGCTTAACTAGCGGGGCCTACGAGCAGTACTTC
v_call: TRBV5-8; j_call: TRBJ1-5; d_call: NA; clone_size: once; cdr3_aa: CASRTGDRRNQPQHF; cdr3_nt: TGTGCCAGCAGGACCGGGGACCGTCGCAATCAGCCCCAGCATTTT
v_call: TRBV3-1; j_call: TRBJ2-5; d_call: NA; clone_size: many; cdr3_aa: CASSHSSYKETQYF; cdr3_nt: TGTGCCAGCAGCCACTCTAGCTACAAAGAGACCCAGTACTTC
v_call: TRBV18; j_call: TRBJ1-5; d_call: NA; clone_size: NA; cdr3_aa: CASSPADSGQPQHF; cdr3_nt: TGTGCCAGCTCACCGGCCGACAGCGGTCAGCCCCAGCATTTT
v_call: TRBV7-9; j_call: TRBJ1-2; d_call: NA; clone_size: many; cdr3_aa: CASSLALGESGYTF; cdr3_nt: TGTGCCAGCAGCTTAGCGTTGGGGGAGAGTGGCTACACCTTC
v_call: TRBV5-1; j_call: TRBJ1-2; d_call: TRBD1; clone_size: many; cdr3_aa: CASSLEGRGQQSYGYTF; cdr3_nt: TGCGCCAGCAGCTTGGAGGGGCGGGGACAGCAAAGCTATGGCTACACCTTC
v_call: TRBV5-1; j_call: TRBJ2-1; d_call: NA; clone_size: many; cdr3_aa: CASSLRTGVGEQFF; cdr3_nt: TGCGCCAGCAGCTTAAGAACTGGGGTGGGTGAGCAGTTCTTC
v_call: TRBV5-1; j_call: TRBJ2-2; d_call: NA; clone_size: NA; cdr3_aa: CASSQDAITGELFF; cdr3_nt: TGTGCCAGCAGCCAGGATGCGATCACCGGGGAGCTGTTTTTT
v_call: TRBV2; j_call: TRBJ1-2; d_call: NA; clone_size: many; cdr3_aa: CASSVDTYGYTF; cdr3_nt: TGTGCCAGCAGTGTTGACACCTATGGCTACACCTTC
v_call: TRBV6-2/TRBV6-3; j_call: TRBJ2-7; d_call: NA; clone_size: NA; cdr3_aa: CASTSPQCAREQYF; cdr3_nt: TGTGCCAGCACCTCCCCACAGTGTGCGAGGGAGCAGTACTTC
v_call: TRBV5-4; j_call: TRBJ1-6; d_call: NA; clone_size: many; cdr3_aa: CASSLAENSPLHF; cdr3_nt: TGTGCCAGCAGCTTGGCAGAAAATTCACCCCTCCACTTT
v_call: TRBV28; j_call: TRBJ1-5; d_call: TRBD1; clone_size: many; cdr3_aa: CASSSPGTGRQPQHF; cdr3_nt: TGTGCCAGCAGTTCTCCCGGGACAGGTAGGCAGCCCCAGCATTTT
v_call: TRBV7-2; j_call: TRBJ2-7; d_call: TRBD1; clone_size: NA; cdr3_aa: CASSSTGGGYQYF; cdr3_nt: TGTGCCAGCAGCTCGACAGGGGGTGGCTATCAGTACTTC
v_call: TRBV20-1; j_call: TRBJ1-2; d_call: NA; clone_size: many; cdr3_aa: CSVGTRGTRYGYTF; cdr3_nt: TGCAGTGTGGGGACGCGCGGGACGCGGTATGGCTACACCTTC
v_call: TRBV29-1; j_call: TRBJ2-7; d_call: NA; clone_size: many; cdr3_aa: CSVYVGHFPYEQYF; cdr3_nt: TGCAGCGTTTATGTTGGACATTTCCCCTACGAGCAGTACTTC
v_call: TRBV10-3; j_call: TRBJ2-3; d_call: TRBD2; clone_size: many; cdr3_aa: CAISGAGVTDTQYF; cdr3_nt: TGTGCCATCAGTGGGGCGGGGGTCACAGATACGCAGTATTTT
v_call: TRBV15; j_call: TRBJ2-3; d_call: NA; clone_size: many; cdr3_aa: CATSSRTGDTQYF; cdr3_nt: TGTGCCACCAGCAGCAGAACGGGGGATACGCAGTATTTT
v_call: TRBV10-2; j_call: TRBJ2-2; d_call: TRBD2; clone_size: NA; cdr3_aa: CASTRTSVGYTGELFF; cdr3_nt: TGCGCCAGCACCAGGACTAGCGTGGGGTATACCGGGGAGCTGTTTTTT
v_call: TRBV19; j_call: TRBJ1-5; d_call: NA; clone_size: many; cdr3_aa: CASSWSAKRSNQPQHF; cdr3_nt: TGTGCCAGTAGTTGGAGCGCAAAGAGGAGCAATCAGCCCCAGCATTTT
v_call: TRBV6-5; j_call: TRBJ2-3; d_call: NA; clone_size: NA; cdr3_aa: CASSYSFGVEGSTDTKYF; cdr3_nt: TGTGCCAGCAGTTACTCATTTGGGGTAGAGGGAAGCACAGATACGAAGTATTTT
v_call: TRBV6-1; j_call: TRBJ1-6; d_call: NA; clone_size: few; cdr3_aa: CASSFVIDSYNSPLHF; cdr3_nt: TGTGCCAGCAGTTTCGTCATCGACTCCTATAATTCACCCCTCCACTTT
v_call: TRBV6-1; j_call: TRBJ1-1; d_call: TRBD1; clone_size: many; cdr3_aa: CASSFGTGNTEAFF; cdr3_nt: TGTGCCAGCAGCTTCGGGACAGGGAACACTGAAGCTTTCTTT
v_call: TRBV6-1; j_call: TRBJ2-5; d_call: NA; clone_size: many; cdr3_aa: CASSDIMGTQETQYF; cdr3_nt: TGTGCCAGCAGTGATATTATGGGGACTCAAGAGACCCAGTACTTC
v_call: TRBV6-2/TRBV6-3; j_call: TRBJ2-7; d_call: NA; clone_size: NA; cdr3_aa: CASSVRGIHEQYF; cdr3_nt: TGTGCCAGCAGCGTTCGAGGGATACACGAGCAGTACTTC
v_call: TRBV19; j_call: TRBJ2-5; d_call: NA; clone_size: many; cdr3_aa: CASSSNPLETQYF; cdr3_nt: TGTGCCAGTAGTTCCAACCCCCTGGAGACCCAGTACTTC
v_call: TRBV11-2; j_call: TRBJ1-5; d_call: TRBD1; clone_size: NA; cdr3_aa: CASSLGQGKDQPQHF; cdr3_nt: TGTGCCAGCAGCTTAGGACAGGGAAAAGACCAGCCCCAGCATTTT
v_call: TRBV20-1; j_call: TRBJ2-1; d_call: TRBD2; clone_size: NA; cdr3_aa: CSARYLIGRETGSYNEQFF; cdr3_nt: TGCAGTGCTAGATACTTGATTGGGCGGGAGACCGGCTCCTACAATGAGCAGTTCTTC
v_call: TRBV12-3/TRBV12-4; j_call: TRBJ2-7; d_call: NA; clone_size: few; cdr3_aa: CASSETGTAYEQYF; cdr3_nt: TGTGCCAGCAGTGAGACCGGGACCGCCTACGAGCAGTACTTC
v_call: TRBV7-9; j_call: TRBJ2-1; d_call: TRBD2; clone_size: many; cdr3_aa: CASSSRGLGEQFF; cdr3_nt: TGTGCCAGCAGCTCCCGAGGACTAGGGGAACAGTTCTTC
v_call: TRBV11-2; j_call: TRBJ2-6; d_call: NA; clone_size: few; cdr3_aa: CASSLGGESGANVLTF; cdr3_nt: TGTGCCAGCAGCTTAGGGGGGGAGTCTGGGGCCAACGTCCTGACTTTC
v_call: TRBV18; j_call: TRBJ2-5; d_call: NA; clone_size: many; cdr3_aa: CASSPPVGGQETQYF; cdr3_nt: TGTGCCAGCTCACCACCCGTTGGGGGACAAGAGACCCAGTACTTC
v_call: TRBV4-2; j_call: TRBJ2-7; d_call: TRBD2; clone_size: NA; cdr3_aa: CASSQENGGASEQYF; cdr3_nt: TGTGCCAGCAGCCAAGAGAACGGGGGGGCCTCCGAGCAGTACTTC
v_call: TRBV4-2; j_call: TRBJ1-1; d_call: NA; clone_size: many; cdr3_aa: CASSQDRSNTEAFF; cdr3_nt: TGTGCCAGCAGCCAAGACAGATCGAACACTGAAGCTTTCTTT
v_call: TRBV7-2; j_call: TRBJ2-1; d_call: TRBD2; clone_size: many; cdr3_aa: CASSLRTGTSGYNEQFF; cdr3_nt: TGTGCCAGCAGCTTACGCACCGGGACTAGCGGATACAATGAGCAGTTCTTC
v_call: TRBV27; j_call: TRBJ1-1; d_call: TRBD1; clone_size: few; cdr3_aa: CASSTQRDRGYVAEAFF; cdr3_nt: TGTGCCAGCAGTACCCAACGGGACAGGGGGTATGTGGCTGAAGCTTTCTTT
v_call: TRBV12-3/TRBV12-4; j_call: TRBJ1-1; d_call: TRBD1; clone_size: many; cdr3_aa: CASRDMGQPNTEAFF; cdr3_nt: TGTGCCAGCAGAGATATGGGACAGCCGAACACTGAAGCTTTCTTT
v_call: TRBV5-1; j_call: TRBJ1-1; d_call: NA; clone_size: NA; cdr3_aa: CASSLAGAGNTEAFF; cdr3_nt: TGCGCCAGCAGCTTGGCCGGGGCGGGGAACACTGAAGCTTTCTTT
v_call: TRBV9; j_call: TRBJ2-1; d_call: TRBD2; clone_size: NA; cdr3_aa: CASSLLAGGNNEQFF; cdr3_nt: TGTGCCAGCAGCCTACTAGCGGGAGGTAACAATGAGCAGTTCTTC
v_call: TRBV6-1; j_call: TRBJ1-4; d_call: NA; clone_size: many; cdr3_aa: CASSSTGEKLFF; cdr3_nt: TGTGCCAGCAGTTCTACAGGGGAAAAACTGTTTTTT
v_call: TRBV2; j_call: TRBJ2-5; d_call: NA; clone_size: few; cdr3_aa: CASIAEWQVVETQYF; cdr3_nt: TGTGCCAGCATTGCGGAATGGCAGGTGGTAGAGACCCAGTACTTC
v_call: TRBV24-1; j_call: TRBJ2-6; d_call: NA; clone_size: many; cdr3_aa: CATSDLGQPVLTF; cdr3_nt: TGTGCCACCAGTGATTTAGGACAGCCCGTCCTGACTTTC
v_call: TRBV12-3/TRBV12-4; j_call: TRBJ2-3; d_call: NA; clone_size: NA; cdr3_aa: CARKNYMTDTQYF; cdr3_nt: TGTGCCAGAAAAAACTACATGACAGATACGCAGTATTTT
v_call: TRBV30; j_call: TRBJ2-1; d_call: TRBD1; clone_size: NA; cdr3_aa: CAWSETGGAPEFF; cdr3_nt: TGTGCCTGGAGTGAGACAGGGGGAGCTCCAGAGTTCTTC
v_call: TRBV5-6; j_call: TRBJ2-7; d_call: NA; clone_size: many; cdr3_aa: CASSLGGTVYYEQYF; cdr3_nt: TGTGCCAGCAGCTTGGGCGGGACTGTATACTACGAGCAGTACTTC
v_call: TRBV3-1; j_call: TRBJ2-5; d_call: NA; clone_size: many; cdr3_aa: CASSQDRGALYF; cdr3_nt: TGTGCCAGCAGCCAAGATCGCGGGGCCTTGTACTTC